These 5 T cell receptor beta chains share one sample of origin, sequenced in a study of T-cell reconstitution after alpha-beta-depleted transplantation in children listed by TCRdb under 2016. To prepare the library, PCR was applied. Instrument used: Illumina HiSeq 2500. To normalize quantification of the TCRbeta repertoire, the TCR libraries were built with molecular barcoding that relied on unique molecular identifiers. TCRdb trimmed the raw reads at Q25, called clones with MiXCR and kept productive beta chains. Each CDR3 protein appears once, grouped with its most common genes and DNA. In this sample the table shows 200,000 to 250,000 distinct CDR3 sequences, approximately 11% of which occur a single time. Jointly, the top ten make up under 30% of the sample. The treatment or condition label on this specimen signifies: allogeneic hematopoietic cell transplantation with graft depleted of TCRalphabeta T cells and CD19 B cells.

Here the sequenced sample was PBMCs, taken before TCRalphabeta/CD19-depleted stem cell transplant. The receptors here all came from a child younger than two with acute myeloid leukemia, due to receive a stem cell transplant.

This clonotype was seen repeatedly, ten times or more. This chain connects TRBV5-1 to TRBJ2-5; D ambiguous. This CDR3 region has 14 residues. Germline CDR1 is SGHRS and CDR2 is YFSETQ. V lost 3 bases to trimming and J lost 1 base, with 10 bases between them. The CDR3 reads CASSYGRTQETQYF. CDR3 DNA: TGCGCCAGCAGCTACGGCAGGACCCAAGAGACCCAGTACTTC.

This clonotype appeared many times. DNA for the CDR3: TGTGCCAGCAGTCCTCCCAATCAACCGGCCCGGACAGGAGATCTAGCGGGAGCCAAAAGGCAGTTCTTC. It translates to CASSPPNQPARTGDLAGAKRQFF. The gene calls are TRBV6-9 and TRBJ2-1; 10 nucleotides match TRBD2. J was trimmed by 12 bases and V by 5 bases; bases with no gene match: 37. Germline lookup yields CDR1 MNHGY and CDR2 SVAAGI. The CDR3 loop spans 23 amino acids.

Ten or more counts support this clonotype. The chain combines TRBV21-1 with TRBJ2-7; TRBD2 reflects the table's D call only, with no check against the DNA. TRBV21-1 corresponds to a pseudogene. The CDR3 consists of 17 residues. Here the CDR3 reads CASSACSPSGGSYEQYF. The CDR3 DNA reads as TGTGCCAGCAGCGCTTGTTCTCCTAGCGGGGGAAGTTACGAGCAGTACTTC.

At least ten counts were recorded for this clonotype. The genes are TRBV28 and TRBJ2-3, with a possible D match to TRBD2 (6 bases). V was clipped by 6 bases and J by 2 bases, with 9 bases between them. This CDR3 contains 13 residues. Per germline, CDR1 MDHEN and CDR2 SYDVKM. CDR3: CASRLAYTDTQYF. Here the CDR3 DNA reads TGTGCCAGCAGACTAGCCTACACAGATACGCAGTATTTT.

This clonotype was recorded at least ten times. The rearrangement uses TRBV6-1 and TRBJ2-3; maybe TRBD2 (6 bases). Looked up from germline, CDR1 is MNHNS and CDR2 is SASEGT. This CDR3 region has 14 residues. Trimming shortened V by 7 bases and J by 2 bases, and 13 bases separated the two germline ends. CDR3 sequence reads: CASIRGEHTDTQYF. CDR3 nucleotides: TGTGCCAGCATCCGCGGGGAGCACACAGATACGCAGTATTTT.